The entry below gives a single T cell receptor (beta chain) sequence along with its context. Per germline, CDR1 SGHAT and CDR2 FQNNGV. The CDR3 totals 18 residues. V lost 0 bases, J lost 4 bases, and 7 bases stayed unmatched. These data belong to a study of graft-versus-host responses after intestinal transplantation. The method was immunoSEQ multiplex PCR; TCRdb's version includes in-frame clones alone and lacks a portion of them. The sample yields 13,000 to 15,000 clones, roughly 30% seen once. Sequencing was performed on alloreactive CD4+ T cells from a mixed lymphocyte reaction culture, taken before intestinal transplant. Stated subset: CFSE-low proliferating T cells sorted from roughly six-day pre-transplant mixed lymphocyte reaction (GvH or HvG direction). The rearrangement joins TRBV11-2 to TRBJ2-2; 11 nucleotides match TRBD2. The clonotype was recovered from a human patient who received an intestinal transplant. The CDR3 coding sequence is TGTGCCAGCAGCTTAGAAGTAGGACTAGCGGGTCGCACCGGGGAGCTGTTTTTT. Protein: CASSLEVGLAGRTGELFF. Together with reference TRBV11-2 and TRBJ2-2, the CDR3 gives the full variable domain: EAGVAQSPRYKIIEKRQSVAFWCNPISGHATLYWYQQILGQGPKLLIQFQNNGVVDDSQLPKDRFSAERLKGVDSTLKIQPAKLEDSAVYLCASSLEVGLAGRTGELFFGEGSRLTVL.